These 8 T cell receptor beta chains were all obtained from the same sample, sequenced in a study of T cells in Graves' hyperthyroidism and ophthalmopathy. Amplification yielded TCR beta CDR3 regions, with RNA transcripts as the source. HTBI primers drove first-round RT-PCR of the TCR CDR3. TCRdb reanalysed the multiplex PCR reads using MiXCR and keeps one entry per CDR3 protein. The profile shows about 480,000 distinct CDR3 sequences, about 24% of them singletons. The sequencing sample was made of blood. These receptor sequences come from a woman aged 25 to 45 with Graves' ophthalmopathy.

Turning to this clonotype: Possible read error: a much larger clone is one base away. The chain is built from TRBV6-1 and TRBJ1-1; D might be TRBD1 (6 bases). This CDR3 spans 13 amino acids. V was cut by 8 bases and J by 4 bases, with 14 bases left in between. The germline CDR1 and CDR2 sequences are MNHNS and SASEGT. This chain's CDR3 is CASDDAGVTEAFF. The CDR3 bases are TGTGCCAGCGATGATGCAGGGGTCACTGAAGCTTTCTTT.

A word on this clonotype: Relative to the germline gene, one junction end is altered; a read error may explain this. V and J are TRBV11-2 and TRBJ1-1; D perhaps matches TRBD1 (5 bases). This CDR3 region has 13 residues. The germline gives CDR1 SGHAT, CDR2 FQNNGV. The DNA of the CDR3 is TGTGCCAGCAGCTCGGGACTGAACACTGAAGCTCCCTTT. Encoded protein: CASSSGLNTEAPF.

This clonotype was seen many times. The rearrangement links TRBV20-1 to TRBJ2-2; possible D gene TRBD1, 5 bases. From germline, CDR1 is DFQATT and CDR2 SNEGSKA (reference sequence). V was trimmed by 0 bases and J by 6 bases, leaving 14 bases between them. The CDR3 extends over 15 amino acids. The CDR3 region is CSARDLVSGSGELFF. CDR3 DNA sequence: TGCAGTGCTAGAGATTTAGTTTCAGGGTCCGGGGAGCTGTTTTTT.

This clonotype was picked up many times. The junction and the germline gene differ at one end; a read error may be behind it. CDR3: CASSNRQVTQYF. The DNA for the CDR3 is TGTGCCAGCAGCAACCGCCAAGTGACCCAGTACTTC. The chain employs TRBV13 and TRBJ2-5; D is unresolved. The CDR3 spans 12 residues. Looked up from germline, CDR1 is PRHDT and CDR2 is FYEKMQ (reference sequence).

In this sample, this clonotype turned up many times. The chain has TRBV4-1 and TRBJ2-5; 7 bases map to TRBD1. This CDR3 comprises 15 residues. Germline CDR1 is MGHRA and CDR2 is YSYEKL. With 6 bases clipped from V and 2 bases from J, the junction kept 9 bases outside the gene matches. CDR3 sequence reads: CASSEPGQIQETQYF. The CDR3 DNA is TGCGCCAGCAGTGAACCGGGACAGATTCAAGAGACCCAGTACTTC.

This sequence joins TRBV4-1 and TRBJ2-7; 10 bases fit TRBD2. V dropped 9 bases and J dropped 2; count of bases not matched to a gene: 4. Per germline, CDR1 MGHRA and CDR2 YSYEKL. This CDR3 is 13 amino acids long. Written as DNA, the CDR3 is TGCGCCAGTGGACTAGCGGTTACCTACGAGCAGTACTTC. Residues: CASGLAVTYEQYF.

This clonotype has ten or more counts. V and J are TRBV6-1 and TRBJ2-7; D perhaps matches TRBD1 (5 bases). From germline, CDR1 is MNHNS and CDR2 SASEGT. Trimming stripped 1 base from V and 2 bases from J, with 12 bases between. This CDR3 spans 15 amino acids. The CDR3 region has the DNA TGTGCCAGCAGTGAAGAGACAGAGCTACCCTACGAGCAGTACTTC. This codes for CASSEETELPYEQYF.

Concerning this clonotype: A read error may explain this, as a much larger clone is one base away. This sequence joins TRBV29-1 and TRBJ1-2, with D possibly matching TRBD1 (5 bases). The CDR3 runs to 13 residues. Germline lookup yields CDR1 SQVTM and CDR2 ANQGSEA. The CDR3 DNA reads TGCAGCGTTGAAGAACAGGCGGGCTATGGCTACTCCTTC. It yields the protein CSVEEQAGYGYSF.